The sequence of this T cell receptor beta chain was determined in a study of blood T cell repertoires in COVID-19. Per the germline V gene, CDR1 is MNHNS and CDR2 is SASEGT. The CDR3 is 12 amino acids. Cohorts were assigned according to the clinical history that participants reported. The data were produced by immunoSEQ multiplex PCR, yet TCRdb's version contains in-frame clones alone and is incomplete. The sample shows fewer than 350,000 clones, less than 85% of them seen only once. As concerns this clone: The junction departs from germline at one end; a sequencing error may be responsible.

V usage is TRBV6-1 and J usage is TRBJ2-7; D uncertain. Sample: PBMCs or T cells enriched from blood (not recorded which). This sequence was found in a woman aged 30 to 39 who had been exposed to COVID-19. The CDR3 loop reads CASSESSRIEDF. CDR3 nucleotide sequence: TGTGCCAGCAGTGAATCTAGTCGTATTGAGGACTTC.